The sequence of this T cell receptor (beta chain) was determined in a study of post-analysis software for immune sequencing data. Across the whole study: Disease trajectories encompassed relapsing-remitting, secondary progressive and progressive-relapsing multiple sclerosis. The study's findings and limits: Under the F measure, samples that were prepared in one batch clustered strongly together. TRBV5-6, TRBV5-1 and TRBV20-1 were among roughly five TRBV segments more frequent in patients than controls.

cDNA libraries of TCR beta carried unique molecular identifiers. TCRdb used MiXCR to reprocess the PCR reads, holding one entry per CDR3 protein. The sample lists more than 500,000 distinct CDR3 sequences, around a third occurring once. There are a few counts of this clonotype. Its antigen remains unknown. In germline, CDR1 is DFQATT, CDR2 SNEGSKA (reference sequence). The CDR3 is 12 residues long. The sequencing sample was made of blood. The receptor comes from a girl under 18 with multiple sclerosis. This chain links TRBV20-1 with TRBJ2-7, with 7 nucleotides matching TRBD1. The J call is in doubt because the DNA end fits TRBJ2-5 better. CDR3 region: CSALGQDETQYF. CDR3 DNA: TGCAGTGCATTAGGACAGGATGAGACCCAGTACTTC.